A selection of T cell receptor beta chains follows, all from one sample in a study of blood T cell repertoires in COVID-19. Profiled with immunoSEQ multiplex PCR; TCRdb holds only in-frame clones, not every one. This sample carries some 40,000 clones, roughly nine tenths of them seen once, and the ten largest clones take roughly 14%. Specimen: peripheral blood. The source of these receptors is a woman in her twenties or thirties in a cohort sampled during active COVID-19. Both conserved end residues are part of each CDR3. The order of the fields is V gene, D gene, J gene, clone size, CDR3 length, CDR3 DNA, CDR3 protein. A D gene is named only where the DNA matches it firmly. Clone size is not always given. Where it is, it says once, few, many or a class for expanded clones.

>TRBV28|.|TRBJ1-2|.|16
TGTGCCAGCAGTTCCCGGATGGGAGGAGCTAACTATGGCTACACCTTC
CASSSRMGGANYGYTF
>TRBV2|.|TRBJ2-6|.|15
TGTGCCAGCAGACGCGACAACTCTGGGGCCAACGTCCTGACTTTC
CASRRDNSGANVLTF
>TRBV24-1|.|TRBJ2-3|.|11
TGTGCCACCAGTATGAGCGATACGCAGTATTTT
CATSMSDTQYF
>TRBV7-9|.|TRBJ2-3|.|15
TGTGCCAGCAGCTTAGATGCGGGAAACACAGATACGCAGTATTTT
CASSLDAGNTDTQYF
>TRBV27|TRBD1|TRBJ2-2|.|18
TGTGCCAGCAGTCACCCCTTTGGGACAGGAAGTGGGACCGGGGAGCTGTTTTTT
CASSHPFGTGSGTGELFF
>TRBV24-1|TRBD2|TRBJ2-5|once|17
TGTGCCACCAGTGATAGGGGTGTTAGCGGGAGACTAGAGACCCAGTACTTC
CATSDRGVSGRLETQYF
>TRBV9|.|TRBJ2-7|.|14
TGTGCCAGCAGCGCCCAGGGCCAGGCCTACGAGCAGTACTTC
CASSAQGQAYEQYF
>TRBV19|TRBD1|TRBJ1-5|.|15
TGTGCCAGTAGTATAGGCCGGGACAGGGCCCAAGCCCAGCATTTT
CASSIGRDRAQAQHF
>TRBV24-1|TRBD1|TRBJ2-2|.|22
TGTGCCACCAGTGATTCCCCTTTTATGCGGGACAGGGTTGGGTCGAACACCGGGGAGCTGTTTTTT
CATSDSPFMRDRVGSNTGELFF
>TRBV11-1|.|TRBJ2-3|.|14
TGTGCCAGCAGCTTTCCTACCCTCACAGATACGCAGTATTTT
CASSFPTLTDTQYF
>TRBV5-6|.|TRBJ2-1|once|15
TGTGCCAGCAGCTCTATAACCCCCATTTACAATGAGCAGTTCTTC
CASSSITPIYNEQFF
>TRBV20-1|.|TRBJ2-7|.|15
TGCAGTGCTAGTTTCCGGGACTTCGAACCGGGTGAGCAGTACTTC
CSASFRDFEPGEQYF
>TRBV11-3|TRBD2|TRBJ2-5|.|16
TGTGCCAGCAGCAGCGGGACTAGCGGGGATCAAGAGACCCAGTACTTC
CASSSGTSGDQETQYF
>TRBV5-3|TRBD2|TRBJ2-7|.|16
TGTGCCAGAAGTTATAGACTAGCGGGCAGCTCCTACGAGCAGTACTTC
CARSYRLAGSSYEQYF
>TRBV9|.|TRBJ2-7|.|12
TGTGCCAGCAGCGTAGCTCACGGCGAGCAGTACTTC
CASSVAHGEQYF
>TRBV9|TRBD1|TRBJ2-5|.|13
TGTGCCAGCAGGGGCCAGGGGGCGGAGACCCAGTACTTC
CASRGQGAETQYF
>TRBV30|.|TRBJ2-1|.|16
TGTGCCTGGAGTGAACTAATAGAGGGCTCCTACAATGAGCAGTTCTTC
CAWSELIEGSYNEQFF
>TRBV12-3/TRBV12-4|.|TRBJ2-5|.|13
TGTGCCAGCAGTTTAGCGGGCGTCGGGACCCAGTACTTC
CASSLAGVGTQYF
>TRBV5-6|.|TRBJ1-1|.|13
TGTGCCAGCAGCTTGACGGGGAGCACTGAAGCTTTCTTT
CASSLTGSTEAFF
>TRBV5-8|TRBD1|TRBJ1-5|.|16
TGTGCCAGCAGCTACCAACAGGGGATTAGCAATCAGCCCCAGCATTTT
CASSYQQGISNQPQHF
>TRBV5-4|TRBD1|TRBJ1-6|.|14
TGTGCCAGCAGCTCAGTGGACAGGGATTCACCCCTCCACTTT
CASSSVDRDSPLHF
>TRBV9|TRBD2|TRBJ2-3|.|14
TGTGCCAGCAGCGCGCGGACTAGTTTGAATACGCAGTATTTT
CASSARTSLNTQYF
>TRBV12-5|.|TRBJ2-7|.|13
TGTGCTAGTGGTTCGCAGGATACCTACGAGCAGTACTTC
CASGSQDTYEQYF
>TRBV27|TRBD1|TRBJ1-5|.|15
TGTGCCAGCAGCTCGGGGGGACAGGGGCTGCAGCCCCAGCATTTT
CASSSGGQGLQPQHF
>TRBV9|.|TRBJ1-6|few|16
TGTGCCAGCAGCGTAGCTCCAGTGCCTTATAATTCACCCCTCCACTTT
CASSVAPVPYNSPLHF
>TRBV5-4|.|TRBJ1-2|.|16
TGTGCCAGCAGCTTGGCCCAATTAGGGGAAGGCTATGGCTACACCTTC
CASSLAQLGEGYGYTF
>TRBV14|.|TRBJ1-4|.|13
TGTGCCAGCAGCCTGGGAGCTGGGGAAAAACTGTTTTTT
CASSLGAGEKLFF
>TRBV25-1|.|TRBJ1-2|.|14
TGTGCCAGCAGTGCCCCCGGACAGACTTATGGCTACACCTTC
CASSAPGQTYGYTF